Below, one T cell receptor beta chain is given with its context. The sample comes from a study of blood T cell repertoires in COVID-19. Losses at the gene ends were 1 base for V and 0 bases for J; bases not matched to a gene: 9. Germline V gives CDR1 SGHAT, CDR2 FQNNGV. The CDR3 consists of 19 residues. Assay: immunoSEQ multiplex PCR; the TCRdb copy retains only in-frame clones and omits some. The data contain more than 95,000 clones, 90% to 95% of them singletons. Sequencing used peripheral blood. This TCR derives from a human donor in a cohort sampled during active COVID-19. The rearrangement links TRBV11-2 to TRBJ1-1; the match to TRBD1 covers 12 bases. Written as DNA, the CDR3 is TGTGCCAGCAGCTTAGGGTGGGGACAGGGGGCGCGTATGAACACTGAAGCTTTCTTT. As protein: CASSLGWGQGARMNTEAFF.